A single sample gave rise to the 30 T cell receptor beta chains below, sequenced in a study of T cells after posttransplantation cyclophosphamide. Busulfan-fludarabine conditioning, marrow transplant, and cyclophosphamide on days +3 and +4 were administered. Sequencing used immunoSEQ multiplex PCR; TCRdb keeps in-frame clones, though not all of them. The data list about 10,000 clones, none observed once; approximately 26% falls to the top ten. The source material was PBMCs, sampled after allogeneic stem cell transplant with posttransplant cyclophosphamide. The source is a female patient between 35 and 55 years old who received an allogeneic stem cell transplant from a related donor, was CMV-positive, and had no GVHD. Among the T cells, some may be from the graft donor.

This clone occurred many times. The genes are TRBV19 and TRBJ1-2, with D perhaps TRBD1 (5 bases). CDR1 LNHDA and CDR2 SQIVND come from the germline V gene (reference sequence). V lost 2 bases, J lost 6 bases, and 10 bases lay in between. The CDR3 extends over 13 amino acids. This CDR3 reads CASSINPRDGYTF. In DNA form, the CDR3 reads TGTGCCAGTAGTATAAACCCCAGGGATGGCTACACCTTC.

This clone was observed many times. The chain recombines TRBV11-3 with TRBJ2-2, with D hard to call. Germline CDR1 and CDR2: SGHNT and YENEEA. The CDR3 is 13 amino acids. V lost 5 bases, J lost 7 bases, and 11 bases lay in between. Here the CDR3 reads CASSPDSIGELFF. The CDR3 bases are TGTGCCAGCAGCCCTGACTCAATCGGGGAGCTGTTTTTT.

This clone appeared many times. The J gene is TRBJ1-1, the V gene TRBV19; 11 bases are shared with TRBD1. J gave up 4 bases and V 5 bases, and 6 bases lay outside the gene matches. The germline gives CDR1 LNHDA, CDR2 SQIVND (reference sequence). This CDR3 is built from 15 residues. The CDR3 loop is CASSPLGTGGTEAFF. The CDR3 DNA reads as TGTGCCAGTAGTCCCCTCGGGACAGGGGGCACTGAAGCTTTCTTT.

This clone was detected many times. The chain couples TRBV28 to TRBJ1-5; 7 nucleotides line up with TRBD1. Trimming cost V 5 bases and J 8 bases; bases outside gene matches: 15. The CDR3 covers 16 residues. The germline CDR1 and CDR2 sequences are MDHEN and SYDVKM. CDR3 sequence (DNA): TGTGCCAGCAGTCCGCCTCGACAGGGAACCTTTGAGCCCCAGCATTTT. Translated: CASSPPRQGTFEPQHF.

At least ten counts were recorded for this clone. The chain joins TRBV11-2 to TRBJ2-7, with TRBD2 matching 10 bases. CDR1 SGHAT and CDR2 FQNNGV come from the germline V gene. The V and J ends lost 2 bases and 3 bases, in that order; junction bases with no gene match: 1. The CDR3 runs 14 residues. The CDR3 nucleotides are TGTGCCAGCAGCTTAACTAGCGGGAACTACGAGCAGTACTTC. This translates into CASSLTSGNYEQYF.

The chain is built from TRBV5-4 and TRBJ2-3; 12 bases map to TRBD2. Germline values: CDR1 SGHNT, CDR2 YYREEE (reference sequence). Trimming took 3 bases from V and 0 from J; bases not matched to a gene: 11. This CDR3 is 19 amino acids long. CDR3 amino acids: CASSSRLAGAYSSTDTQYF. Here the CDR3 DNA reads TGTGCCAGCAGCTCTCGACTAGCGGGGGCTTATTCTAGCACAGATACGCAGTATTTT.

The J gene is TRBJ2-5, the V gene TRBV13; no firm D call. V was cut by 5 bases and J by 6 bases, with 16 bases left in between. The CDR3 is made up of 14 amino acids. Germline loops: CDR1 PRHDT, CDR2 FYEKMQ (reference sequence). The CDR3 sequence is CASSAITDAKTQYF. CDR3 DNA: TGTGCCAGCAGCGCCATCACAGACGCGAAGACCCAGTACTTC.

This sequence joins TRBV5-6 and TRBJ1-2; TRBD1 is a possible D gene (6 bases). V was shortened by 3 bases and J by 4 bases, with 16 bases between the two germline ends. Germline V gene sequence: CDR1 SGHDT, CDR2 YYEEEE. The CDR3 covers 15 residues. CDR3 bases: TGTGCCAGCAGCTGGACAGCCCCCCCAGTCTATGGCTACACCTTC. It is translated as CASSWTAPPVYGYTF.

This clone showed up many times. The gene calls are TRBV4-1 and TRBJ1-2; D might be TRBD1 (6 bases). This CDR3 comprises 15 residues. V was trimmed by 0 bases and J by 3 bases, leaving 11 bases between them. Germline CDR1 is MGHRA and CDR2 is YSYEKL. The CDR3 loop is CASSQEGGGDYGYTF. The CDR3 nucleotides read TGCGCCAGCAGCCAAGAAGGGGGGGGCGACTATGGCTACACCTTC.

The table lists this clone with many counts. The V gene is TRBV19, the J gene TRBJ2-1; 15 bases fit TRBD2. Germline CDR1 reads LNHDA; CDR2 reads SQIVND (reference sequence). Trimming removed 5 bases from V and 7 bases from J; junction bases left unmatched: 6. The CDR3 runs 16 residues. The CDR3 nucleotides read TGTGCCAGTAGTCCATGGACTAGCGGGGGGGCTAATGAGCAGTTCTTC. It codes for CASSPWTSGGANEQFF.

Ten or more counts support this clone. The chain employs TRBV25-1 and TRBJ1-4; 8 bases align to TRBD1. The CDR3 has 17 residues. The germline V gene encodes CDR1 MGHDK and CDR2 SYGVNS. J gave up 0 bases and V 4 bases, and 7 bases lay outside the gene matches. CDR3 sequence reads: CASSGWDRTATNEKLFF. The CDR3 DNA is TGTGCCAGCAGTGGATGGGACAGGACTGCAACTAATGAAAAACTGTTTTTT.

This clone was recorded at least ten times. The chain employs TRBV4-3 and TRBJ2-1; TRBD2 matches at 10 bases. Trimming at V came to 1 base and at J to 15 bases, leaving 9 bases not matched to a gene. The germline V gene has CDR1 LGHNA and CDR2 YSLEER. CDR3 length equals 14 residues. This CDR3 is CASSQGLSSGGWFF. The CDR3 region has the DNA TGCGCCAGCAGCCAAGGGCTATCTAGCGGGGGTTGGTTCTTC.

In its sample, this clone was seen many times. This CDR3 is CASSTGGTGNEKLFF. CDR3 in DNA: TGTGCCAGTAGTACTGGGGGGACAGGGAATGAAAAACTGTTTTTT. This chain joins TRBV19 and TRBJ1-4, with TRBD1 identical over 9 bases. CDR3 size: 15 residues. Trimming removed 4 bases from V and 5 bases from J; junction bases left unmatched: 5. Germline V gene lookup returns CDR1 LNHDA and CDR2 SQIVND (reference sequence).

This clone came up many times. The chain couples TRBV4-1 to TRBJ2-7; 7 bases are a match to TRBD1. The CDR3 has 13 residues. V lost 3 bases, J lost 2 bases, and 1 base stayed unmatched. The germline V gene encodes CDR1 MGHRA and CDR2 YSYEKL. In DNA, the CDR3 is TGCGCCAGCAGCCACGACAGGGCCTACGAGCAGTACTTC. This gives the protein CASSHDRAYEQYF.

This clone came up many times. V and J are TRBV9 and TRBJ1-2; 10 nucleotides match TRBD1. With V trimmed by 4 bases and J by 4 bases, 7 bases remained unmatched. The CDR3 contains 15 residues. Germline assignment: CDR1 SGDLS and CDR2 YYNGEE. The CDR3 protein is CASSPRDRGPYGYTF. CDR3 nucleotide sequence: TGTGCCAGCAGCCCCCGGGACAGGGGTCCCTATGGCTACACCTTC. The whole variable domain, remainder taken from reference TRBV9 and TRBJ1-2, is DSGVTQTPKHLITATGQRVTLRCSPRSGDLSVYWYQQSLDQGLQFLIQYYNGEERAKGNILERFSAQQFPDLHSELNLSSLELGDSALYFCASSPRDRGPYGYTFGSGTRLTVV.

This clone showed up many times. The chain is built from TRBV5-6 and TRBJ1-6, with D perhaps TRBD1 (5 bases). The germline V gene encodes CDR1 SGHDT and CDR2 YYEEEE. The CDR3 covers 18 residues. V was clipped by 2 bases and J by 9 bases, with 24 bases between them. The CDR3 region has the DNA TGTGCCAGCAGCTTTACGTCCCACAGGAATGGGTTTGGTTCACCCCTCCACTTT. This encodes CASSFTSHRNGFGSPLHF.

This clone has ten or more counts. The CDR3 region has the DNA TGTGCCAGCAGCTCCCGGGGGGGGCTCTTCCGGGAGAACTCTGGAAACACCATATATTTT. It translates to CASSSRGGLFRENSGNTIYF. The chain couples TRBV7-6 to TRBJ1-3, with D possibly matching TRBD1 (6 bases). V was cut by 4 bases and J by 0 bases, with 25 bases left in between. CDR3 length: 20 residues. Germline V gene lookup returns CDR1 SGHVS and CDR2 FNYEAQ.

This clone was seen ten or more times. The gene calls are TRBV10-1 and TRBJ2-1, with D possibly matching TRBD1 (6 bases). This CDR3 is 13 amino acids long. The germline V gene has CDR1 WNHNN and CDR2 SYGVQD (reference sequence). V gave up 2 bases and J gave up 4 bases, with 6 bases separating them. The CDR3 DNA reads TGCGCCAGCAGTGAGGACAGGTACAATGAGCAGTTCTTC. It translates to CASSEDRYNEQFF.

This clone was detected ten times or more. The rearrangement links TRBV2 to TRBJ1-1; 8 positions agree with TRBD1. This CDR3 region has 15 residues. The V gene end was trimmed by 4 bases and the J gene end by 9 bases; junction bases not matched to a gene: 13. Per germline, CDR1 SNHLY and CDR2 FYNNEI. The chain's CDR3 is CASSAPTDRGYQAFF. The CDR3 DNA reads TGTGCCAGCAGTGCCCCAACTGACAGGGGCTATCAAGCTTTCTTT.

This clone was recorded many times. The DNA for the CDR3 is TGTGCCAGCAGGCGGACAGGGGGATCGGATCAGCCCCAGCATTTT. Translation: CASRRTGGSDQPQHF. The V call is TRBV6-5, the J call TRBJ1-5, with TRBD1 identical over 10 bases. The CDR3 runs 15 residues. Trimming took 6 bases from V and 5 from J; bases not matched to a gene: 7. CDR1 is MNHEY and CDR2 is SVGAGI in the germline V gene.

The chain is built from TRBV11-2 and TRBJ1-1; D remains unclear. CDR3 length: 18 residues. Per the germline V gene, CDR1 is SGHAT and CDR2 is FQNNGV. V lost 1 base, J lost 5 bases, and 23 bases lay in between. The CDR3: CASSLAPWAGGGRTEAFF. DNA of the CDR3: TGTGCCAGCAGCTTAGCCCCTTGGGCAGGAGGAGGTAGGACTGAAGCTTTCTTT.

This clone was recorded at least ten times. The CDR3, as DNA: TGTGCCAGCAGCTTAAACAGAATCACAGATACGCAGTATTTT. This gives the protein CASSLNRITDTQYF. The V gene is TRBV7-3, the J gene TRBJ2-3; D ambiguous. The V and J ends lost 1 base and 2 bases respectively, with 7 bases between them. CDR3 length equals 14 residues. Germline V gene lookup returns CDR1 SGHTA and CDR2 FQGTGA.

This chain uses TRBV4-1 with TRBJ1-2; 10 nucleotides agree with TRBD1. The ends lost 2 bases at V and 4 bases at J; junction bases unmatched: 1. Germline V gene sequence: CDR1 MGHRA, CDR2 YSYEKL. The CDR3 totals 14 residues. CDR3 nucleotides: TGCGCCAGCAGCCAAAGGACAGGGGGCTATGGCTACACCTTC. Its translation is CASSQRTGGYGYTF.

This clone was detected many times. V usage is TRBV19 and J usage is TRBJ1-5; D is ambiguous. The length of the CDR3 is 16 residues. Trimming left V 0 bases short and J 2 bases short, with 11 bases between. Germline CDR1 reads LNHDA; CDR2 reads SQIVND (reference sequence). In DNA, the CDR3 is TGTGCCAGTAGTATAGATCGGGGATTCGGCAATCAGCCCCAGCATTTT. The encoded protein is CASSIDRGFGNQPQHF.

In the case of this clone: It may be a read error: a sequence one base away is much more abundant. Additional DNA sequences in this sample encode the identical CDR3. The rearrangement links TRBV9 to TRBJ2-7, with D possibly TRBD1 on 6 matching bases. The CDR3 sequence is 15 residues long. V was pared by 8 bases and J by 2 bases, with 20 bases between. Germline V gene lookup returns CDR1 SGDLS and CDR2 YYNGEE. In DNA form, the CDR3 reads TGTGCCAGTAGTTTCGGGCAGGGGACGGCCTACGAGCAGTACTTC. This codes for CASSFGQGTAYEQYF. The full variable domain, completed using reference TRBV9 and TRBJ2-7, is DSGVTQTPKHLITATGQRVTLRCSPRSGDLSVYWYQQSLDQGLQFLIQYYNGEERAKGNILERFSAQQFPDLHSELNLSSLELGDSALYFCASSFGQGTAYEQYFGPGTRLTVT.

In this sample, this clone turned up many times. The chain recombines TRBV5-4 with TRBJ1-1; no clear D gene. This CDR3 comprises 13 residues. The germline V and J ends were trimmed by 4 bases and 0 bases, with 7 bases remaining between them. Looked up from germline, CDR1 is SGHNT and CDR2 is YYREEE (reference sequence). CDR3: CASSPMLNTEAFF. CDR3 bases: TGTGCCAGCAGCCCCATGTTGAACACTGAAGCTTTCTTT.

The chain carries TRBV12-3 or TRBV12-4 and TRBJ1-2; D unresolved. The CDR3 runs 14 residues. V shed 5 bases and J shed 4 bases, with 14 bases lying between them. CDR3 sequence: CASSGIQVLYGYTF. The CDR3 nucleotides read TGTGCCAGCAGTGGAATTCAGGTTCTCTATGGCTACACCTTC.

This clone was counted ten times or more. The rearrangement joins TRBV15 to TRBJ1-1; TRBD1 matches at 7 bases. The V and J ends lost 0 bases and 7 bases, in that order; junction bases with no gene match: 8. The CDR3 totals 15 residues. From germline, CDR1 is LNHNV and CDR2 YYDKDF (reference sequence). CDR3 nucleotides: TGTGCCACCAGCAGAGATCAACACAGGGGAATTGAAGCTTTCTTT. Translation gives CATSRDQHRGIEAFF.

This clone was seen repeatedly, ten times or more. The CDR3 sequence is CASSQVGGPHKNIQYF. For the CDR3, the DNA is TGCGCCAGCAGCCAAGTAGGCGGGCCTCACAAAAACATTCAGTACTTC. This chain connects TRBV4-1 to TRBJ2-4; perhaps TRBD2 as D (5 bases). This CDR3 is built from 16 residues. V was pared by 1 base and J by 3 bases, with 13 bases between. Germline-derived CDR1 and CDR2 are MGHRA and YSYEKL.

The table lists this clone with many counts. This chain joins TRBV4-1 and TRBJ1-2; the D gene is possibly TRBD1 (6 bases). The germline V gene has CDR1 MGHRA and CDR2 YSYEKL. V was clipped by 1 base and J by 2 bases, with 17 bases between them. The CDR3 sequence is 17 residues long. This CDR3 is CASSQVWTAQPNYGYTF. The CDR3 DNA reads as TGCGCCAGCAGCCAAGTTTGGACAGCCCAACCAAACTATGGCTACACCTTC.